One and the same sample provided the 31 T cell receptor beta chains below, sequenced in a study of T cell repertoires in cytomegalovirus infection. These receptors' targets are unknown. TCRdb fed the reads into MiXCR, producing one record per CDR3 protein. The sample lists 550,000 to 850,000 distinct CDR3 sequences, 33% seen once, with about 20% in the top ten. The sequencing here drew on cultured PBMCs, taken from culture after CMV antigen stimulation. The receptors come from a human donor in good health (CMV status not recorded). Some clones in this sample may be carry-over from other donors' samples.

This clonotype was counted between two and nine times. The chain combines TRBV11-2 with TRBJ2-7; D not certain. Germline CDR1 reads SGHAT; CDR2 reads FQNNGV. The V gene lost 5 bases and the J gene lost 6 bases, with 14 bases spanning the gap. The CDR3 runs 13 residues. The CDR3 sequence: CASSITRIGEQYF. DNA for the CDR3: TGTGCCAGCAGCATTACTCGGATCGGCGAGCAGTACTTC.

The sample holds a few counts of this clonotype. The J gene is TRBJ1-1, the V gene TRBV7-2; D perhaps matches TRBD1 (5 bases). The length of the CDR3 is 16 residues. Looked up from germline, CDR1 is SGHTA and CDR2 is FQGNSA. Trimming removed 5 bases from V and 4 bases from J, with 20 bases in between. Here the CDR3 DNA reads TGTGCCAGCAGCCTAGGGAGTCAGGGTAGGATCACTGAAGCTTTCTTT. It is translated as CASSLGSQGRITEAFF.

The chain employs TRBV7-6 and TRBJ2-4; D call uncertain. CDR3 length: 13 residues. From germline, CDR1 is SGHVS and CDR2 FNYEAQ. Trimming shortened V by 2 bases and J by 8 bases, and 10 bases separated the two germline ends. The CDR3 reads CASSLPYGDIQYF. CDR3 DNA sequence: TGTGCCAGCAGCTTACCGTATGGGGACATTCAGTACTTC.

The CDR3 is CASSVAGGAGFNYGYTF. The CDR3 DNA sequence: TGTGCCAGCAGCGTCGCAGGAGGCGCGGGGTTTAACTATGGCTACACCTTC. The chain couples TRBV28 to TRBJ1-2, with unresolved D. V was cut by 6 bases and J by 1 base, with 21 bases left in between. Looked up from germline, CDR1 is MDHEN and CDR2 is SYDVKM. The length of the CDR3 is 17 residues.

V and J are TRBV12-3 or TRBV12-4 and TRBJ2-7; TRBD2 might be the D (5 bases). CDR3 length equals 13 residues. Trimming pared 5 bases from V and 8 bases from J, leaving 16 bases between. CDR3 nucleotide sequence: TGTGCCAGCAGTAGAGGACTGGAGTTTAAGCAGTACTTC. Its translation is CASSRGLEFKQYF.

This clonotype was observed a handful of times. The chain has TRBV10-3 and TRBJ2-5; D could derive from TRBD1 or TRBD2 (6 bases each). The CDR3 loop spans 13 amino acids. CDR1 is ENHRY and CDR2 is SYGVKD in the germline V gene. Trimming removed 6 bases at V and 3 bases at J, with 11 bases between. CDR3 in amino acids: CAISLRGEETQYF. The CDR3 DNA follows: TGTGCCATCAGCTTGAGGGGGGAAGAGACCCAGTACTTC.

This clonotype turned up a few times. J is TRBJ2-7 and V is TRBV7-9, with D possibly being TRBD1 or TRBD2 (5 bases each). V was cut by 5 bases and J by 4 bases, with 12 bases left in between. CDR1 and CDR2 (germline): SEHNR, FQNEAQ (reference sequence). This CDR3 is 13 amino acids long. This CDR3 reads CASSAREGYEQYF. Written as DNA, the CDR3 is TGTGCCAGCAGCGCACGCGAGGGGTACGAGCAGTACTTC.

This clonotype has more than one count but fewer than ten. The DNA for the CDR3 is TGTGCCAGCAGTCCGGCTGCTGACAATGAGCAGTTCTTC. Translation: CASSPAADNEQFF. The chain is built from TRBV12-3 or TRBV12-4 and TRBJ2-1; no firm D call. The CDR3 loop spans 13 amino acids. Trimming left V 5 bases short and J 5 bases short, with 10 bases between.

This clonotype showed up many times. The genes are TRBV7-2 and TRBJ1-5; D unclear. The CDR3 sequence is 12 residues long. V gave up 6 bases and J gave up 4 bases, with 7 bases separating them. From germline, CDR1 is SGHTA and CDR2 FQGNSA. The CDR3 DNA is TGTGCCAGCAGAACACCTAATCAGCCCCAGCATTTT. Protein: CASRTPNQPQHF.

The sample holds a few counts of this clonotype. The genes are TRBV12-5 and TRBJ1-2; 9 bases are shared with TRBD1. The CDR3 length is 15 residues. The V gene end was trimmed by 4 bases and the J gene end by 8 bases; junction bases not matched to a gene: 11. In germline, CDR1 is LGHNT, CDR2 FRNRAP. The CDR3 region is CASGSSGTGQGGYTF. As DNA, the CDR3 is TGTGCTAGTGGTTCCTCCGGGACAGGGCAAGGGGGCTACACCTTC.

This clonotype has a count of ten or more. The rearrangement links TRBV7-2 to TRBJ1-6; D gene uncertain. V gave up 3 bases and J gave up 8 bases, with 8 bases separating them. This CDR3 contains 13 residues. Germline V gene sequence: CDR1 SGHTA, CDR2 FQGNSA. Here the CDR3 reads CASSFTVDSPLHF. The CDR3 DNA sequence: TGTGCCAGCAGCTTCACGGTGGATTCACCCCTCCACTTT.

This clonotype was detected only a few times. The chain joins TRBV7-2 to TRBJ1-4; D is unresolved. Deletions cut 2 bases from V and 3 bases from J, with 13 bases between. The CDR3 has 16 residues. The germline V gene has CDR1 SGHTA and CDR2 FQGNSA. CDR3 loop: CASSLLPPGANEKLFF. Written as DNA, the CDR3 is TGTGCCAGCAGCTTACTTCCGCCAGGCGCTAATGAAAAACTGTTTTTT.

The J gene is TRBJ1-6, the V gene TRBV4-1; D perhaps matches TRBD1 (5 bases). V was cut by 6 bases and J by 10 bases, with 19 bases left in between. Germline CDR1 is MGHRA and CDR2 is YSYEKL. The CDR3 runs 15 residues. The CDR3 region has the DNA TGCGCCAGCAGTATCCCCGGGCAGGGTCTATCACCCCTCCACTTT. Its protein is CASSIPGQGLSPLHF.

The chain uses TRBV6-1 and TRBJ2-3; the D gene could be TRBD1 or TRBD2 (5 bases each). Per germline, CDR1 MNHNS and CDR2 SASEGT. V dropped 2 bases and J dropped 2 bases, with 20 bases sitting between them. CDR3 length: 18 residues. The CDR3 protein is CASSEYLGLGTPTDTQYF. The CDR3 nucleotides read TGTGCCAGCAGTGAATACTTGGGGTTGGGGACCCCCACAGATACGCAGTATTTT.

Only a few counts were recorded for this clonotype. CDR3 region: CASSEQGSDNSPLHF. The CDR3 DNA sequence: TGTGCCAGCAGTGAACAGGGCTCGGATAATTCACCCCTCCACTTT. The rearrangement joins TRBV2 to TRBJ1-6, with D possibly TRBD1 on 5 matching bases. Trimming took off 2 bases at V and 5 bases at J, with 10 bases between the two ends. Germline V CDR1 and CDR2: SNHLY, FYNNEI. The CDR3 runs to 15 residues. The whole variable domain, filled in from reference TRBV2 and TRBJ1-6, reads EPEVTQTPSHQVTQMGQEVILRCVPISNHLYFYWYRQILGQKVEFLVSFYNNEISEKSEIFDDQFSVERPDGSNFTLKIRSTKLEDSAMYFCASSEQGSDNSPLHFGNGTRLTVT.

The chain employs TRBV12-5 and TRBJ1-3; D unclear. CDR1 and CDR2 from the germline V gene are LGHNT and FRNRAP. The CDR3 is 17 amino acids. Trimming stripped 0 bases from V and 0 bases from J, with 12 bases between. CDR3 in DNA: TGTGCTAGTGGTTTGGTCGACGCTCTTGGCTCTGGAAACACCATATATTTT. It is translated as CASGLVDALGSGNTIYF.

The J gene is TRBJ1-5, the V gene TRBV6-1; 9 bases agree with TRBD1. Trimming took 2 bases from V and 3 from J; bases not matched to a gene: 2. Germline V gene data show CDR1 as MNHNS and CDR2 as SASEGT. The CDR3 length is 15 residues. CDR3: CASSEWDRANQPQHF. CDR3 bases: TGTGCCAGCAGTGAATGGGACAGGGCCAATCAGCCCCAGCATTTT.

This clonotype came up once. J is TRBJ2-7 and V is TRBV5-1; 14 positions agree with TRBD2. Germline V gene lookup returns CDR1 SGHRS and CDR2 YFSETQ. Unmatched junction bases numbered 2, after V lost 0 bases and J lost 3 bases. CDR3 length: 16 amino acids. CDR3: CASSLGGTSGGYEQYF. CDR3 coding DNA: TGCGCCAGCAGCTTGGGCGGGACTAGCGGGGGCTACGAGCAGTACTTC.

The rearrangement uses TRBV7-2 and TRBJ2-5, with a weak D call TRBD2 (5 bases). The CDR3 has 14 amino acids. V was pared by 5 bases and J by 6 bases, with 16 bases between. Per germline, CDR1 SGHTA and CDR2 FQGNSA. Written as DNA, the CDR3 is TGTGCCAGCAGCCTCAGACATCCGGGGAAGACCCAGTACTTC. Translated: CASSLRHPGKTQYF.

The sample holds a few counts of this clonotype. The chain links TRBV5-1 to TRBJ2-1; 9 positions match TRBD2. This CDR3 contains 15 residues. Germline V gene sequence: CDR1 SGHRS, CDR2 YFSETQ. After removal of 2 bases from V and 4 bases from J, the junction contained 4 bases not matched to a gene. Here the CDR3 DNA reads TGCGCCAGCAGCTTCCCTAGCGGGGAGTACAATGAGCAGTTCTTC. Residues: CASSFPSGEYNEQFF.

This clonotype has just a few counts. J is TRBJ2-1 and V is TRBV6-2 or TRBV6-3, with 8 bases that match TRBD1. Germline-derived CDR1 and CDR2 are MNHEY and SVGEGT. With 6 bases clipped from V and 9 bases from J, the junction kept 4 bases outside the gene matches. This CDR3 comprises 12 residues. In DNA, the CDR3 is TGTGCCAGCAGGACAGGGGCCAGTGAGCAGTTCTTC. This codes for CASRTGASEQFF.

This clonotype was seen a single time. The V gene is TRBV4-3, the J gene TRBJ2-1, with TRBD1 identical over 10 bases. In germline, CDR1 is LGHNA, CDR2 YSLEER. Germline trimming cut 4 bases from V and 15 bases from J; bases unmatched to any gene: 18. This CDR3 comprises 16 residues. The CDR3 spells CASSPEGPTGGDPRFF. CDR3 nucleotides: TGCGCCAGCAGCCCCGAAGGTCCGACAGGGGGCGACCCGAGGTTCTTC.

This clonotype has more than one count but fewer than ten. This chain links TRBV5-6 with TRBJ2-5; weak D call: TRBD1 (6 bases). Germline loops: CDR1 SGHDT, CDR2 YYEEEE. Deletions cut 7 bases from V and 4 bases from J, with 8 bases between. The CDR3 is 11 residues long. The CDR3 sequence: CASLRGETQYF. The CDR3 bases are TGTGCCAGCCTCAGGGGAGAGACCCAGTACTTC.

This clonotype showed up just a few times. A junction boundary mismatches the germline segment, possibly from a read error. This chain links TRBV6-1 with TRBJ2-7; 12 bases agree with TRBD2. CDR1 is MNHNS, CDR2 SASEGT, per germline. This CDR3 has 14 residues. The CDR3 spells CASSPGLAGPIGIF. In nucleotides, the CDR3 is TGTGCCAGCAGTCCGGGACTAGCGGGCCCCATAGGCATCTTC.

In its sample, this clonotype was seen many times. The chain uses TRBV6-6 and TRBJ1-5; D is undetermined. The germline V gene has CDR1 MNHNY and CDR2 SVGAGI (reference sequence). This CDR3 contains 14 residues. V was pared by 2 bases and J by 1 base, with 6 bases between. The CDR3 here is CASSYPQSNQPQHF. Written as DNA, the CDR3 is TGTGCCAGCAGTTACCCACAGAGCAATCAGCCCCAGCATTTT.

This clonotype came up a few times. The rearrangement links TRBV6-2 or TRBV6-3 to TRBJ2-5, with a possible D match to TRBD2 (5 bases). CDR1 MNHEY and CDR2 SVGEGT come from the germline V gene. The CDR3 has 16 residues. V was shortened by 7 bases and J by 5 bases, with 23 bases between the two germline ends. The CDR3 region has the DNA TGTGCCAGCAAGTACCGCGATGGCGGAGCGGAGGAGACCCAGTACTTC. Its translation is CASKYRDGGAEETQYF.

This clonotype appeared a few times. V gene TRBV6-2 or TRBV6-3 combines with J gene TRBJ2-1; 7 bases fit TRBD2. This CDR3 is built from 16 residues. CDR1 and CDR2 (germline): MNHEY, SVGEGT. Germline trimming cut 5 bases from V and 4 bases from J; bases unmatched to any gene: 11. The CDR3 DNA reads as TGTGCCAGCAGTCCACCCGGGACTACGATGTACAATGAGCAGTTCTTC. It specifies CASSPPGTTMYNEQFF.

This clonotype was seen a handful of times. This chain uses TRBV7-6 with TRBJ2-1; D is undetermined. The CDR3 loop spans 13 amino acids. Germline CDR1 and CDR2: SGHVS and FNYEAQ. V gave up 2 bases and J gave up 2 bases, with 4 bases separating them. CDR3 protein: CASSLITYNEQFF. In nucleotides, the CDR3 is TGTGCCAGCAGCTTAATCACCTACAATGAGCAGTTCTTC.

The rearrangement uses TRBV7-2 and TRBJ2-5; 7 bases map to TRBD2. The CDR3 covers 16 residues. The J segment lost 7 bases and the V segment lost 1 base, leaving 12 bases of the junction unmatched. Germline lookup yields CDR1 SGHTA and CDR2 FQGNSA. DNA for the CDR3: TGTGCCAGCAGCTTAGTAGGTCTAGCGGCTTTGGGGACCCAGTACTTC. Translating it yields CASSLVGLAALGTQYF.

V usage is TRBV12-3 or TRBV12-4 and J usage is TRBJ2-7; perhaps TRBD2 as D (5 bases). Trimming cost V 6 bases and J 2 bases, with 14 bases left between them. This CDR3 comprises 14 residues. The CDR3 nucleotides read TGTGCCAGCAGCCGGGGTTACGAGACCTACGAGCAGTACTTC. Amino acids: CASSRGYETYEQYF.

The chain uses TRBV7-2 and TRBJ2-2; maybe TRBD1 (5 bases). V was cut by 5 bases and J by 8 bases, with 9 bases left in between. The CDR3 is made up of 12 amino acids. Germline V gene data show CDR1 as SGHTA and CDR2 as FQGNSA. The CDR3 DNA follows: TGTGCCAGCAGCACAGGTTATGGGGAGCTGTTTTTT. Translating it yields CASSTGYGELFF. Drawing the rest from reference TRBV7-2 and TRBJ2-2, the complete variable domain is GAGVSQSPSNKVTEKGKDVELRCDPISGHTALYWYRQSLGQGLEFLIYFQGNSAPDKSGLPSDRFSAERTGGSVSTLTIQRTQQEDSAVYLCASSTGYGELFFGEGSRLTVL.